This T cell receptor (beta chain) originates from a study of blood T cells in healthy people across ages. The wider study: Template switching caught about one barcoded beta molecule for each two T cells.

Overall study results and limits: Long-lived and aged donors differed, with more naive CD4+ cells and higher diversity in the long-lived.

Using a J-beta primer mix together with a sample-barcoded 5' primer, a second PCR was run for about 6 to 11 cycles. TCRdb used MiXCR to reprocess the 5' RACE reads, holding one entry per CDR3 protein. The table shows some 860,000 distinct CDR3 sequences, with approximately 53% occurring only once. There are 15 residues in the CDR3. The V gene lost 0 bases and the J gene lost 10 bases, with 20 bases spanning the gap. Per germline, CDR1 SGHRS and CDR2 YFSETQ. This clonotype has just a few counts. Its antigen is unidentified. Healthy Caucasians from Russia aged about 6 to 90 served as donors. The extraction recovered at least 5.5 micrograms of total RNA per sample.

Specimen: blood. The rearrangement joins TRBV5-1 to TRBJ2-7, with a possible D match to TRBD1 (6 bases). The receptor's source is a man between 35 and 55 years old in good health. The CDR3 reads CASSLVASRGGPQYF. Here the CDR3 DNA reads TGCGCCAGCAGCTTGGTGGCTAGCAGGGGTGGACCCCAGTACTTC.